Listed below are T cell receptor beta chains from one sample, sequenced in a study of T cell repertoires in cytomegalovirus infection. TCRdb reanalysed the reads using MiXCR and keeps one entry per CDR3 protein. The data show 310,000 or so distinct CDR3 sequences, 15% to 20% seen once. Specimen: PBMCs. These receptors all come from a human donor in good health (CMV status not recorded). Some clones in this sample may be carry-over from other donors' samples. CDR3s include the opening cysteine and the closing phenylalanine or tryptophan. The D gene is left open where the match is weak. Clone size is shown for a subset of rows, as once, few, many or a class of expanded clone.

j_call	clone_size	d_call	v_call	cdr3_nt	cdr3_aa
TRBJ2-3	-	-	TRBV7-2	TGTGCCAGCAGTCGAGCGAGCACAGATACGCAGTATTTT	CASSRASTDTQYF
TRBJ2-2	-	-	TRBV4-1	TGCGCCAGCAGCCATAACAGGCCTAGCGGGGAGCTGTTTTTT	CASSHNRPSGELFF
TRBJ2-7	many	TRBD2	TRBV7-6	TGTGCCAGCAGCCCCACGGGGGGGTACTACGAGCAGTACTTC	CASSPTGGYYEQYF
TRBJ1-1	-	-	TRBV12-3/TRBV12-4	TGTGCCAGCAGTTTGGCCAGGACGCGAGACACTGAAGCTTTCTTT	CASSLARTRDTEAFF
TRBJ2-7	-	TRBD1	TRBV29-1	TGCAGCGTTGAGATGGACAGGGGCTATTCCTACGAGCAGTACTTC	CSVEMDRGYSYEQYF
TRBJ1-5	few	-	TRBV19	TGTGCCAGTAGTCAGGGTACCGATAGCAATCAGCCCCAGCATTTT	CASSQGTDSNQPQHF
TRBJ2-3	few	-	TRBV5-4	TGTGCCAGCAGCTTGTTAGGGGAAGATACGCAGTATTTT	CASSLLGEDTQYF
TRBJ2-5	many	-	TRBV7-2	TGTGCCAGCAGCTTAGGCCTGGGGTCAGAGACCCAGTACTTC	CASSLGLGSETQYF
TRBJ1-1	many	-	TRBV7-2	TGTGCCAGCAGCCAGGATCAGGGACCGAACACTGAAGCTTTCTTT	CASSQDQGPNTEAFF
TRBJ2-1	-	-	TRBV20-1	TGCAGCTACAGGGGACTAAACAATGAGCAGTTCTTC	CSYRGLNNEQFF
TRBJ2-7	-	-	TRBV4-1	TGCGCCAGCAGCCAGTTCGCGGTGACCTACGAGCAGTACTTC	CASSQFAVTYEQYF
TRBJ2-3	many	TRBD2	TRBV7-2	TGTGCCAGCAGCTTAGTGGTGACTAGCCCGGATACGCAGTATTTT	CASSLVVTSPDTQYF
TRBJ1-2	-	TRBD1	TRBV12-3/TRBV12-4	TGTGCCAGCAGTTGGACAGGGGAGGGCTACACCTTC	CASSWTGEGYTF
TRBJ1-5	-	TRBD1	TRBV4-3	TGCGCCAGCAGTCCGGGACAGGGACAAGGCCAGCCCCAGCATTTT	CASSPGQGQGQPQHF
TRBJ1-4	-	TRBD1	TRBV29-1	TGCAGCGTCGGGGGAATCCCGGGACAGGGGACTGCAACTAATGAAAAACTGTTTTTT	CSVGGIPGQGTATNEKLFF
TRBJ2-7	-	-	TRBV10-3	TGTGCCACCTGGGCGGGACATATCTACGAGCAGTACTTC	CATWAGHIYEQYF
TRBJ1-5	many	-	TRBV7-8	TGTGCCAGCAGCTTAAACAGCCAAAGCAATCAGCCCCAGCATTTT	CASSLNSQSNQPQHF
TRBJ2-1	many	-	TRBV20-1	TGCAGTGCTAGACTAGGCAATGAGCAGTTCTTC	CSARLGNEQFF
TRBJ2-3	few	-	TRBV20-1	TGCAGTGCTAGAGACCCCCTAAGGGGTGCCACAGATACGCAGTATTTT	CSARDPLRGATDTQYF
TRBJ2-7	few	TRBD1	TRBV10-3	TGTGCCATCAGGACAACCGGGACAGGGCTCGAGCAGTACTTC	CAIRTTGTGLEQYF
TRBJ2-5	once	TRBD2	TRBV28	TGTGCCAGCAGTTTATTTCGGGGGGGGGTCCAAGAGACCCAGTACTTC	CASSLFRGGVQETQYF
TRBJ1-2	-	-	TRBV7-9	TGTGCCAGCAGCTCGGAGTTGGGCCGTTCAAGCTACACCTTC	CASSSELGRSSYTF
TRBJ2-2	-	-	TRBV11-1	TGTGCCAGCAGCTTAGACAGGGAGAACACCGGGGAGCTGTTTTTT	CASSLDRENTGELFF
TRBJ1-1	few	-	TRBV5-6	TGTGCCAGCAGCCCGGACCCGGGCGTGAACACTGAAGCTTTCTTT	CASSPDPGVNTEAFF
TRBJ2-7	few	-	TRBV10-3	TGTGCCATCAGTGAGGAGGGTCTCAGCGCCTACGAGCAGTACTTC	CAISEEGLSAYEQYF
TRBJ1-2	many	-	TRBV7-9	TGTGCCAGCAGCCCCGCGGGAGGGCTTAAAGCTAACTATGGCTACACCTTC	CASSPAGGLKANYGYTF
TRBJ2-5	-	TRBD2	TRBV4-2	TGTGCCAGCAGCCAAGATGGTCCAGCGGGGGACCTCCAAGAGACCCAGTACTTC	CASSQDGPAGDLQETQYF
TRBJ2-3	many	-	TRBV7-6	TGTGCCAGCAGCTCTAGGACGGGAAATACGCAGTATTTT	CASSSRTGNTQYF
TRBJ1-2	-	-	TRBV12-3/TRBV12-4	TGTGCCAGCAGTTTCAATAACGCGGTCTATGGCTACACCTTC	CASSFNNAVYGYTF
TRBJ2-5	few	TRBD2	TRBV12-3/TRBV12-4	TGTGCCAGCAGTCCCCGGGGAGGGTCTTTGGAGACCCAGTACTTC	CASSPRGGSLETQYF
TRBJ1-4	few	-	TRBV10-3	TGTGCCATCAGCGCTGGGCTGTCTAATGAAAAACTGTTTTTT	CAISAGLSNEKLFF
TRBJ1-1	few	-	TRBV5-4	TGTGCCAGCAGCTCACCCGAATTGAACACTGAAGCTTTCTTT	CASSSPELNTEAFF
TRBJ1-5	-	-	TRBV28	TGTGCCAGCTGCCCAGGGTGGGGCAATCAGCCCCAGCATTTT	CASCPGWGNQPQHF
TRBJ2-5	few	TRBD2	TRBV6-2/TRBV6-3	TGTGCCAGCAGTTATTCAGCGGGGGCGCCACAAGAGACCCAGTACTTC	CASSYSAGAPQETQYF
TRBJ1-2	-	-	TRBV6-5	TGTGCCAGCAGTTACTCGGGCAGCCTTTGGTATGGCTACACCTTC	CASSYSGSLWYGYTF
TRBJ1-1	few	-	TRBV20-1	TGCAGTGCTAGACGGGATGAGGGCAGCACTAAAGCTTTCTTT	CSARRDEGSTKAFF
TRBJ2-3	-	TRBD1	TRBV4-2	TGTGCCAGCAGCCAAGACCGGGACAGGGGGGCGGATCACACAGATACGCAGTATTTT	CASSQDRDRGADHTDTQYF
TRBJ2-7	-	TRBD1	TRBV6-1	TGTGCCAGCAGTTCCATGGGGACAGGGCACTACGAGCAGTACTTC	CASSSMGTGHYEQYF
TRBJ1-5	-	TRBD1	TRBV10-3	TGTGCCACCAGACAGGGGAATCAGCCCCAGCATTTT	CATRQGNQPQHF
TRBJ1-2	-	-	TRBV7-2	TGTGCCAGCAGCTTACCCCGGCCAGGCTATGGCTACACCTTC	CASSLPRPGYGYTF
TRBJ1-1	-	-	TRBV20-1	TGCAGTGCTAGGGTAGGGGGGGTAGGTTTCTTT	CSARVGGVGFF
TRBJ2-5	-	-	TRBV6-2/TRBV6-3	TGTGCCAGCTCCCGCGGGATCATTAAAGAGACCCAGTACTTC	CASSRGIIKETQYF
TRBJ2-1	once	-	TRBV29-1	TGCAGCGTTGAAGTTGGGCTAGCGCCGGTTGAGCAGTTCTTC	CSVEVGLAPVEQFF
TRBJ1-1	many	TRBD1	TRBV6-5	TGTGCCAGCAGTTACTCGTCAGGGGGTAGCGGAGCTTTCTTT	CASSYSSGGSGAFF
TRBJ2-1	many	-	TRBV7-6	TGTGCCAGCAGCTTAGGTTCGCAGGCGTACAATGAGCAGTTCTTC	CASSLGSQAYNEQFF
TRBJ1-2	few	TRBD1	TRBV9	TGTGCCAGCAGCGTAACAGGGGCGACGTATGGCTACACCTTC	CASSVTGATYGYTF
TRBJ2-3	-	TRBD2	TRBV12-3/TRBV12-4	TGTGCCAGCAACCCTAGCGGGGGCACAGATACGCAGTATTTT	CASNPSGGTDTQYF
TRBJ2-1	few	-	TRBV2	TGTGCCAGCAGTGCTGGGGATGAGCAGTTCTTC	CASSAGDEQFF
TRBJ1-5	many	TRBD1	TRBV7-2	TGTGCCAGCAGCTTCGGCAGGGGGTCCGCCCAGCCCCAGCATTTT	CASSFGRGSAQPQHF
TRBJ2-1	-	TRBD2	TRBV18	TGTGCCAGCTCACCGCTTAATAGCGGGGGGGCAGATGAGCAGTTCTTC	CASSPLNSGGADEQFF
TRBJ2-1	-	TRBD1	TRBV11-2	TGTGCCAGCACCTACAGGGGGCCCTACAATGAGCAGTTCTTC	CASTYRGPYNEQFF
TRBJ1-1	few	TRBD1	TRBV28	TGTGCCAGCAGTGTCTGGACAGGGGGCAGGAACACTGAAGCTTTCTTT	CASSVWTGGRNTEAFF
TRBJ1-6	-	-	TRBV20-1	TGCAGTGCTAGTGCCTACCGGGGAAATTCACCCCTCCACTTT	CSASAYRGNSPLHF
TRBJ2-1	many	-	TRBV7-2	TGTGCCAGCAGCTTACCCTCAGACAGGCTCCCTAAGAGCTCCTACAATGAGCAGTTCTTC	CASSLPSDRLPKSSYNEQFF
TRBJ2-1	-	TRBD1	TRBV7-4	TGTGCCAGCAGCTTACGACAGGGGACATACAATGAGCAGTTCTTC	CASSLRQGTYNEQFF
TRBJ2-1	-	TRBD2	TRBV5-4	TGTGCCAGCAGCTTGTTGGGGCGGGGGATTAACAATGAGCAGTTCTTC	CASSLLGRGINNEQFF
TRBJ2-7	-	TRBD2	TRBV12-3/TRBV12-4	TGTGCCAGCAGCGCGGGGGGGCCTATGTACGAGCAGTACTTC	CASSAGGPMYEQYF
TRBJ2-2	-	-	TRBV2	TGTGCCAGCAGGAACGCCGGGGAGCTGTTTTTT	CASRNAGELFF
TRBJ2-3	-	TRBD1	TRBV5-6	TGTGCCAGCAGTTCGGACAGGGGTCGGTCAGATACGCAGTATTTT	CASSSDRGRSDTQYF